The 5 T cell receptor beta chains presented below share a single source sample, sequenced in a study of cytomegalovirus exposure and HLA in healthy donors. The PCR contained 60 Vbeta and 13 Jbeta primers. Clones were sequenced by immunoSEQ multiplex PCR, and TCRdb holds only the in-frame ones, with some missing. Altogether 200,000 to 250,000 clones are present, about 89% being singletons, with the ten largest covering 1%. Source material: PBMCs. These receptors were collected from a woman aged 18-29 years in good health and CMV-seronegative.

The V and J genes are TRBV13 and TRBJ1-2; perhaps TRBD1 as D (5 bases). Germline V gene lookup returns CDR1 PRHDT and CDR2 FYEKMQ (reference sequence). The CDR3 loop spans 15 amino acids. V was shortened by 2 bases and J by 3 bases, with 13 bases between the two germline ends. This chain's CDR3 is CASSLMGLIDYGYTF. CDR3 coding DNA: TGTGCCAGCAGCTTAATGGGACTCATTGACTATGGCTACACCTTC.

The rearrangement uses TRBV4-1 and TRBJ2-1; D gene unclear. This CDR3 is 14 amino acids long. Per the germline V gene, CDR1 is MGHRA and CDR2 is YSYEKL. The germline V and J ends were trimmed by 4 bases and 0 bases, with 7 bases remaining between them. CDR3 in DNA: TGCGCCAGCAGCCCTTCGGGCTCCTACAATGAGCAGTTCTTC. Its protein is CASSPSGSYNEQFF.

This rearrangement joins TRBV2 to TRBJ1-1; tentative D call: TRBD1 (5 bases). Trimming removed 4 bases at V and 0 bases at J, with 12 bases between. Germline loops: CDR1 SNHLY, CDR2 FYNNEI. The CDR3 covers 15 residues. CDR3 amino acids: CASSVTAGMNTEAFF. CDR3 in DNA: TGTGCCAGCAGTGTAACAGCAGGGATGAACACTGAAGCTTTCTTT. Filled out from reference TRBV2 and TRBJ1-1, the complete variable domain reads EPEVTQTPSHQVTQMGQEVILRCVPISNHLYFYWYRQILGQKVEFLVSFYNNEISEKSEIFDDQFSVERPDGSNFTLKIRSTKLEDSAMYFCASSVTAGMNTEAFFGQGTRLTVV.

V gene TRBV7-2 combines with J gene TRBJ2-5; 8 bases are shared with TRBD2. Germline loops: CDR1 SGHTA, CDR2 FQGNSA. This CDR3 contains 11 residues. The V gene end was trimmed by 10 bases and the J gene end by 14 bases; junction bases not matched to a gene: 12. The CDR3 sequence is CATKIRGGPYF. CDR3 bases: TGTGCCACCAAGATCCGGGGGGGGCCCTACTTC.

V gene TRBV11-2 combines with J gene TRBJ2-1, with 8 bases fitting TRBD2. CDR1 is SGHAT and CDR2 is FQNNGV in the germline V gene. CDR3 length equals 16 residues. Trimming cost V 4 bases and J 5 bases; bases outside gene matches: 10. CDR3 sequence (DNA): TGTGCCAGCAGCTCCCCGCACACTAGCGGAAACAATGAGCAGTTCTTC. This encodes CASSSPHTSGNNEQFF.